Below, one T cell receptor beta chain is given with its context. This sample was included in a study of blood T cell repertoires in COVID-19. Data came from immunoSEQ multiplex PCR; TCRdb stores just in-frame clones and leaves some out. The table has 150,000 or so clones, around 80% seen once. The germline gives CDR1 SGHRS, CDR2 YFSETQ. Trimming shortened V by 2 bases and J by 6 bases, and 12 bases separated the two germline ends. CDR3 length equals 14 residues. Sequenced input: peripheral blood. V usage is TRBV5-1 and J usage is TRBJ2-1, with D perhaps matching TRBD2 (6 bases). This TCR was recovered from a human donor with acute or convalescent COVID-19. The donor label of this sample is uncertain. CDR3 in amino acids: CASSFDGGVNEQFF. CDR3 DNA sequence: TGCGCCAGCAGCTTCGACGGGGGAGTCAATGAGCAGTTCTTC.